Listed below are T cell receptor beta chains from one sample, sequenced in a study of breast tumors, draining lymph nodes, adjacent tissues. From the multiplex PCR reads, TCRdb called clonotypes with MiXCR, one entry per CDR3 protein. The data contain over 200,000 distinct CDR3 sequences, 30% to 35% of them singletons. Input material: axillary lymph node tissue. The receptors derive from a female donor with breast cancer. Some clones in this sample may be carry-over from other donors' samples. Each CDR3 is given with its conserved first and last residue. D genes are given only for firm matches. For some rows the clone size is stated as once, few or many, or as a class when expanded; others skip it.

j_call d_call v_call clone_size cdr3_nt cdr3_aa
TRBJ1-5 TRBD1 TRBV2 many TGTGCCAGCAGGGAACAGGGACAGAATCAGCCCCAGCATTTT CASREQGQNQPQHF
TRBJ2-1 TRBD2 TRBV4-3 many TGCGCCAGCAGCCAAGAAATGACTAGCGGAAAGCAGTTCTTC CASSQEMTSGKQFF
TRBJ1-2 NA TRBV19 many TGTGCCAGTAGTCAGCGGAGGGTGGATTATGGCTACACCTTC CASSQRRVDYGYTF
TRBJ2-7 TRBD1 TRBV29-1 once TGCAGCTTGGCCGGGATGGGACAGGGATCCTACGAGCAGTACTTC CSLAGMGQGSYEQYF
TRBJ2-1 TRBD2 TRBV2 NA TGTGCCAGCAGTCTAGCGGGATCCCACAATGAGCAGTTCTTC CASSLAGSHNEQFF
TRBJ1-6 NA TRBV5-4 many TGTGCCAGCAGCTTGGCCGGAAGAAGGACGAATTCACCCCTCCACTTT CASSLAGRRTNSPLHF
TRBJ2-5 TRBD1 TRBV5-8 many TGTGCCAGCAGCATCGGACAGGCGGCTGCGGAGACCCAGTACTTC CASSIGQAAAETQYF
TRBJ2-1 TRBD2 TRBV5-1 many TGCGCCAGCAGCTTGGCCTGGCTAGCGGGAGGGTCAGGGAATGAGCAGTTCTTC CASSLAWLAGGSGNEQFF
TRBJ1-2 NA TRBV9 many TGTGCCAGCAGCGCCGGGGGGGCCTATGGCTACACCTTC CASSAGGAYGYTF
TRBJ2-5 NA TRBV7-2 many TGTGCCAGCAGTCTTGGGCAGGGCATCGAAGAGACCCAGTACTTC CASSLGQGIEETQYF
TRBJ2-5 TRBD1 TRBV24-1 NA TGTGCCACGAGCAGGCGGACAGGGGGCGTTGAGACCCAGTACTTC CATSRRTGGVETQYF
TRBJ1-4 NA TRBV19 many TGTGCCAGTAGTAAAGTAGGCGGGGAAAAACTGTTTTTT CASSKVGGEKLFF
TRBJ1-2 NA TRBV25-1 NA TGTGCCAGCAGTGCTAGGCATCCGACGAACTATGGCTACACCTTC CASSARHPTNYGYTF
TRBJ2-5 TRBD2 TRBV20-1 many TGCAGTGCTAGAGTAAGGACTAGCGGGGGTTTTGGAGAGACCCAGTACTTC CSARVRTSGGFGETQYF
TRBJ1-5 NA TRBV20-1 NA TGCAGTGCCGGGACCCATACCTACGAGCATTTT CSAGTHTYEHF
TRBJ2-1 TRBD1 TRBV5-4 NA TGTGCCAGCCACGCGGACAGGGGGCGCAATGAGCAGTTCTTC CASHADRGRNEQFF